The 31 T cell receptor beta chains presented below share a single source sample, sequenced in a study of identical twins. TCRdb itself ran the 5' RACE reads through MiXCR, one entry per CDR3 protein. In the table there are hundreds of thousands of distinct CDR3 sequences, 15% to 20% of which are singletons. This sample also appeared in a second study, on T cells expressing NK-cell markers.

The sequencing sample was made of PBMCs. These receptors originate from a woman aged 18-29 years in good health.

J is TRBJ2-7 and V is TRBV4-2; a possible D gene is TRBD1 (5 bases). Trimming took off 1 base at V and 5 bases at J, with 21 bases between the two ends. Per the germline V gene, CDR1 is LGHNA and CDR2 is YNFKEQ. This CDR3 region has 17 residues. This CDR3 is CASSQGMGQASMDEQYF. For the CDR3, the DNA is TGTGCCAGCAGCCAAGGTATGGGGCAGGCTTCGATGGACGAGCAGTACTTC.

This clonotype came up a few times. This chain connects TRBV12-3 or TRBV12-4 to TRBJ2-3, with 7 bases fitting TRBD2. With 7 bases clipped from V and 1 base from J, the junction kept 2 bases outside the gene matches. This CDR3 has 13 residues. CDR3 residues: CASNLAGTDTQYF. CDR3 DNA sequence: TGTGCCAGCAACCTAGCGGGCACAGATACGCAGTATTTT.

The rearrangement joins TRBV5-6 to TRBJ2-7, with 7 bases lining up with TRBD2. This CDR3 has 13 amino acids. Germline V gives CDR1 SGHDT, CDR2 YYEEEE. The trim removed 3 bases at V and 5 bases at J, leaving 5 bases unmatched. The CDR3 DNA sequence: TGTGCCAGCAGCTGGGGGGGGGAGCACGAGCAGTACTTC. It translates to CASSWGGEHEQYF.

In this sample, this clonotype turned up a few times. The chain uses TRBV12-3 or TRBV12-4 and TRBJ2-3; TRBD2 matches 10 bases. Trimming removed 0 bases from V and 9 bases from J; junction bases left unmatched: 9. This CDR3 is built from 16 residues. The CDR3 DNA is TGTGCCAGCAGTTTAGCGCTTCCACTAGCGGGGCTCACGCAGTATTTT. This codes for CASSLALPLAGLTQYF.

V gene TRBV7-6 combines with J gene TRBJ2-7; D gene ambiguous. V was pared by 5 bases and J by 2 bases, with 13 bases between. Germline CDR1 SGHVS, CDR2 FNYEAQ. The CDR3 loop spans 14 amino acids. In DNA, the CDR3 is TGTGCCAGCAGCCCCAAAGGGCTGGCCTACGAGCAGTACTTC. Amino acids: CASSPKGLAYEQYF.

The chain links TRBV14 to TRBJ2-7, with a weak D call TRBD2 (5 bases). V lost 6 bases and J lost 7, with 16 bases in between. Germline-derived CDR1 and CDR2 are SGHDN and FVKESK. The CDR3 has 13 amino acids. CDR3 loop: CASSPDWGREQYF. The CDR3, as DNA: TGTGCCAGCAGTCCGGACTGGGGTCGAGAGCAGTACTTC. Full variable domain (missing parts from reference TRBV14 and TRBJ2-7): EAGVTQFPSHSVIEKGQTVTLRCDPISGHDNLYWYRRVMGKEIKFLLHFVKESKQDESGMPNNRFLAERTGGTYSTLKVQPAELEDSGVYFCASSPDWGREQYFGPGTRLTVT.

J is TRBJ1-2 and V is TRBV29-1; 7 positions match TRBD1. With V trimmed by 1 base and J by 10 bases, 15 bases remained unmatched. This CDR3 is 15 amino acids long. CDR1 is SQVTM and CDR2 is ANQGSEA in the germline V gene. CDR3 in DNA: TGCAGCGTTGAAGGGGGACAGCTACTAACTATGGACTACACCTTC. It specifies CSVEGGQLLTMDYTF.

Written as DNA, the CDR3 is TGCGCCAGCACCAACGCCCGGGACAGGGGAGCCTCAACTGGTAAGCAGTACTTC. It yields the protein CASTNARDRGASTGKQYF. This chain uses TRBV5-1 with TRBJ2-7; 10 bases line up with TRBD1. Unmatched junction bases numbered 23, after V lost 6 bases and J lost 8 bases. The CDR3 extends over 18 amino acids. Germline V gene lookup returns CDR1 SGHRS and CDR2 YFSETQ.

The rearrangement joins TRBV3-1 to TRBJ2-1; D is unresolved. The CDR3 is made up of 16 amino acids. Per germline, CDR1 LGHDT and CDR2 YNNKEL (reference sequence). V gave up 0 bases and J gave up 7 bases, with 16 bases separating them. In nucleotides, the CDR3 is TGTGCCAGCAGCCAAGATCTCTCTAGTGGATGGAATGAGCAGTTCTTC. This sequence encodes CASSQDLSSGWNEQFF.

J is TRBJ1-2 and V is TRBV12-3 or TRBV12-4; 10 nucleotides agree with TRBD1. After removal of 4 bases from V and 7 bases from J, the junction contained 6 bases not matched to a gene. CDR3 size: 14 residues. The CDR3 region has the DNA TGTGCCAGCAGTTGGGAGACAGGGGGCGGTGGCTACACCTTC. Translating it yields CASSWETGGGGYTF.

The V and J genes are TRBV5-1 and TRBJ2-3; TRBD2 might be the D (5 bases). Germline values: CDR1 SGHRS, CDR2 YFSETQ. The V and J ends lost 2 bases and 2 bases respectively, with 12 bases between them. This CDR3 is 15 amino acids long. CDR3 sequence (DNA): TGCGCCAGCAGCTTCCGAGGGAGCAACACAGATACGCAGTATTTT. This translates into CASSFRGSNTDTQYF.

This clonotype was observed a handful of times. J is TRBJ2-6 and V is TRBV24-1; D gene ambiguous. The length of the CDR3 is 16 residues. From germline, CDR1 is KGHDR and CDR2 SFDVKD. Written as DNA, the CDR3 is TGTGCGACCTCTCCGGCAGAATATTCTGGGGCCAACGTCCTGACTTTC. This gives the protein CATSPAEYSGANVLTF.

This clonotype was recorded a few times. This may come from a read error, since a much larger clone is one base off. The chain uses TRBV7-2 and TRBJ2-2, with 13 bases that match TRBD2. There are 15 residues in the CDR3. The germline gives CDR1 SGHTA, CDR2 FQGNSA. V lost 5 bases, J lost 5 bases, and 2 bases stayed unmatched. CDR3 amino acids: CASSQGLAGTGELFF. The CDR3 region has the DNA TGTGCCAGCAGCCAGGGACTAGCGGGGACCGGGGAGCTGTTTTTT.

The sample holds a few counts of this clonotype. CDR3 coding DNA: TGTGCCAGCAGTGAATTTCGGACAGGGACTACAGATACGCAGTATTTT. Its protein is CASSEFRTGTTDTQYF. The V call is TRBV25-1, the J call TRBJ2-3, with 8 bases fitting TRBD1. Unmatched junction bases numbered 6, after V lost 1 base and J lost 3 bases. This CDR3 spans 16 amino acids. CDR1 is MGHDK and CDR2 is SYGVNS in the germline V gene.

The chain uses TRBV12-3 or TRBV12-4 and TRBJ1-5; possible D gene TRBD1, 5 bases. The V end was cut by 6 bases, the J end by 2 bases, with 14 bases between. There are 15 residues in the CDR3. In DNA, the CDR3 is TGTGCCAGCAGGTCAGAGGGAGGGGGCAATCAGCCCCAGCATTTT. It specifies CASRSEGGGNQPQHF.

The chain is built from TRBV12-3 or TRBV12-4 and TRBJ2-6, with unresolved D. V was trimmed by 10 bases and J by 4 bases, leaving 26 bases between them. The CDR3 covers 18 residues. CDR3 DNA sequence: TGTGCCAACTCCCCCGACCCAGCCCAGAGTCTGGGGGCCAACGTCCTGACTTTC. It yields the protein CANSPDPAQSLGANVLTF.

This clonotype was detected many times. This sequence joins TRBV20-1 and TRBJ1-1; 7 positions agree with TRBD1. This CDR3 is 14 amino acids long. Germline V gene lookup returns CDR1 DFQATT and CDR2 SNEGSKA (reference sequence). V was clipped by 7 bases and J by 0 bases; unmatched bases: 8. The CDR3 is CSVRKQGMNTEAFF. DNA of the CDR3: TGCAGTGTTCGCAAACAGGGGATGAACACTGAAGCTTTCTTT.

The rearrangement uses TRBV5-1 and TRBJ2-1, with no clear D. The CDR3 covers 15 residues. Trimming removed 0 bases at V and 10 bases at J, with 17 bases between. Germline V gene lookup returns CDR1 SGHRS and CDR2 YFSETQ. The CDR3 is CASSLEGGAGREQFF. The DNA for the CDR3 is TGCGCCAGCAGCTTGGAAGGCGGAGCCGGTCGGGAGCAGTTCTTC.

The CDR3, as DNA: TGTGCCAGCTCCCGAAACCAACCCGTCGACAGGGGGTACCACGAGCAGTACTTC. This sequence encodes CASSRNQPVDRGYHEQYF. The chain links TRBV18 to TRBJ2-7; TRBD1 matches 9 bases. Germline V gene lookup returns CDR1 KGHSH and CDR2 LQKENI. The CDR3 has 18 residues. Trimming took 6 bases from V and 5 from J; bases not matched to a gene: 20.

This clonotype has a handful of counts. The V call is TRBV7-9, the J call TRBJ2-3, with 8 bases matching TRBD2. There are 15 residues in the CDR3. Germline CDR1 reads SEHNR; CDR2 reads FQNEAQ (reference sequence). J was trimmed by 5 bases and V by 2 bases; bases with no gene match: 6. The CDR3 sequence is CASSLRRGVEDTQYF. The CDR3 DNA reads as TGTGCCAGCAGCTTAAGGCGGGGGGTTGAAGATACGCAGTATTTT.

The chain couples TRBV27 to TRBJ2-1; D is perhaps TRBD1 (5 bases). Germline CDR1 MNHEY, CDR2 SMNVEV (reference sequence). V was trimmed by 2 bases and J by 6 bases, leaving 11 bases between them. This CDR3 is built from 14 residues. The CDR3 region has the DNA TGTGCCAGCAGTTTAAAGACAGCCAGCAATGAGCAGTTCTTC. Protein sequence: CASSLKTASNEQFF.

This clonotype was seen more than once but under ten times. CDR3 in amino acids: CATSRTPGQSTDTQYF. The CDR3 bases are TGTGCCACCAGCAGAACCCCGGGACAGAGCACAGATACGCAGTATTTT. The chain carries TRBV15 and TRBJ2-3, with TRBD1 matching over 7 bases. The CDR3 has 16 amino acids. Germline V gives CDR1 LNHNV, CDR2 YYDKDF (reference sequence). V gave up 2 bases and J gave up 0 bases; unmatched junction bases: 5.

CDR3 loop: CASISPAPEKLFF. CDR3 coding DNA: TGTGCCAGCATAAGCCCAGCACCTGAAAAACTGTTTTTT. The rearrangement joins TRBV6-6 to TRBJ1-4; D is unclear. The V gene's germline CDR1 is MNHNY and CDR2 SVGAGI (reference sequence). V was shortened by 7 bases and J by 7 bases, with 13 bases between the two germline ends. The CDR3 runs 13 residues.

This clonotype was detected a few times. This chain connects TRBV7-2 to TRBJ2-5; tentatively, D is TRBD2 (6 bases). V was cut by 1 base and J by 2 bases, with 14 bases left in between. This CDR3 region has 16 residues. CDR1 and CDR2 (germline): SGHTA, FQGNSA. The CDR3 region is CASSLVERAGQETQYF. CDR3 DNA sequence: TGTGCCAGCAGCTTAGTCGAGCGGGCGGGTCAAGAGACCCAGTACTTC.

This clonotype was detected only a few times. CDR3: CASSEPSGRTDTQYF. The CDR3 nucleotides are TGTGCCAGCAGTGAACCTTCCGGACGGACAGATACGCAGTATTTT. The chain couples TRBV25-1 to TRBJ2-3, with D unresolved. The germline V gene encodes CDR1 MGHDK and CDR2 SYGVNS. Trimming took 2 bases from V and 3 from J, leaving 12 bases between them. The CDR3 contains 15 residues. The whole variable domain, filled in from reference TRBV25-1 and TRBJ2-3, reads EADIYQTPRYLVIGTGKKITLECSQTMGHDKMYWYQQDPGMELHLIHYSYGVNSTEKGDLSSESTVSRIRTEHFPLTLESARPSHTSQYLCASSEPSGRTDTQYFGPGTRLTVL.

This clonotype was counted at least ten times. One junction end disagrees with the germline gene, perhaps due to a read error. This chain uses TRBV12-3 or TRBV12-4 with TRBJ2-1, with D possibly TRBD1 on 5 matching bases. The CDR3 covers 11 residues. This chain's CDR3 is CASSLGDEQFF. CDR3 DNA: TGTGCCAGCAGCTTAGGGGATGAGCAGTTCTTC.

This clonotype has ten or more counts. The chain joins TRBV20-1 to TRBJ2-1; D gene ambiguous. The CDR3 spans 10 residues. From germline, CDR1 is DFQATT and CDR2 SNEGSKA (reference sequence). Trimming pared 3 bases from V and 5 bases from J, leaving 2 bases between. CDR3 coding DNA: TGCAGTGCTAGGAACAATGAGCAGTTCTTC. It specifies CSARNNEQFF.

This clonotype was seen only a few times. The rearrangement joins TRBV20-1 to TRBJ1-5, with D possibly TRBD1 on 5 matching bases. CDR3 size: 12 residues. V was clipped by 1 base and J by 11 bases, with 12 bases between them. From germline, CDR1 is DFQATT and CDR2 SNEGSKA (reference sequence). CDR3 in DNA: TGCAGTGCTAGAGGGCTTAAGACAGCCCAGCATTTT. Residues: CSARGLKTAQHF.

The chain combines TRBV29-1 with TRBJ2-7; D is uncertain. Germline V gene data show CDR1 as SQVTM and CDR2 as ANQGSEA. With 2 bases removed from V and 7 bases from J, the gap between germline ends came to 6 bases. The CDR3 is 10 residues long. CDR3 amino acids: CSVEHGEQYF. CDR3 nucleotides: TGCAGCGTTGAACACGGGGAGCAGTACTTC.

This clonotype was observed a few times. The gene calls are TRBV7-3 and TRBJ2-1; D may match TRBD1 or TRBD2 (6 bases each). The CDR3 runs 15 residues. Germline assignment: CDR1 SGHTA and CDR2 FQGTGA. The ends were cut back, 7 bases at V and 5 bases at J, with 18 bases in the middle. The CDR3 nucleotides are TGTGCCAGCACCCTCGGCAGGGGAGGAAACAATGAGCAGTTCTTC. Protein product: CASTLGRGGNNEQFF.

A few counts support this clonotype. The chain is built from TRBV5-1 and TRBJ1-2; D call uncertain. This CDR3 spans 14 amino acids. Trimming took 0 bases from V and 4 from J, leaving 10 bases between them. Per germline, CDR1 SGHRS and CDR2 YFSETQ. The CDR3 protein is CASSLEEGAYGYTF. CDR3 nucleotide sequence: TGCGCCAGCAGCTTGGAAGAGGGTGCCTATGGCTACACCTTC.